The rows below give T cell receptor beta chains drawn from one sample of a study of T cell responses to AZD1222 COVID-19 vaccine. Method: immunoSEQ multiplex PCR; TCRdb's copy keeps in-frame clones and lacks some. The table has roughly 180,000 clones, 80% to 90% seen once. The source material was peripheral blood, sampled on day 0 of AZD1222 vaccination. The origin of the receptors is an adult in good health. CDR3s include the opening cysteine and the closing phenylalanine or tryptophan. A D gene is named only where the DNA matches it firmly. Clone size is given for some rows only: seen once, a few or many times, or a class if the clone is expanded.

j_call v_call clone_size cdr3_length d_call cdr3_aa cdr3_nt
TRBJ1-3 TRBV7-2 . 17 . CASSPSRWGGSGNTIYF TGTGCCAGCAGCCCAAGTCGATGGGGCGGCTCTGGAAACACCATATATTTT
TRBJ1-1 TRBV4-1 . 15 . CASSQVRGIRTEAFF TGCGCCAGCAGCCAAGTTAGGGGGATAAGGACTGAAGCTTTCTTT
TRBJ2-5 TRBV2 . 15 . CASSEEEGLQETQYF TGTGCCAGCAGTGAAGAAGAAGGGCTCCAAGAGACCCAGTACTTC
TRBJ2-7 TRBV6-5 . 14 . CASSYRADTYEQYF TGTGCCAGCAGTTACCGGGCGGACACCTACGAGCAGTACTTC
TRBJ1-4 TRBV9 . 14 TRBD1 CASSVGTGTEKLFF TGTGCCAGCAGCGTAGGGACAGGGACCGAAAAACTGTTTTTT
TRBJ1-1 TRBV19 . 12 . CASRPENTEAFF TGTGCCAGTAGGCCTGAAAACACTGAAGCTTTCTTT
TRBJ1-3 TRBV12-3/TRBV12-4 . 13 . CASRRPMGNTIYF TGTGCCAGCAGAAGACCCATGGGAAACACCATATATTTT
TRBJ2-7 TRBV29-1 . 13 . CSVEADGSYEQYF TGCAGCGTTGAAGCCGACGGAAGCTACGAGCAGTACTTC
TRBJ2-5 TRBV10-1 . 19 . CASRRAPYSGPAGQETQYF TGCGCCAGCCGGCGTGCTCCATACTCAGGGCCCGCCGGGCAAGAGACCCAGTACTTC
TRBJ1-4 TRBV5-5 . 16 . CASSSDGQRRNEKLFF TGTGCCAGCAGCTCAGACGGACAGAGGCGAAATGAAAAACTGTTTTTT
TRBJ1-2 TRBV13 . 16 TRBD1 CASRGQGAETNYGYTF TGTGCCAGCAGGGGACAGGGGGCGGAAACTAACTATGGCTACACCTTC
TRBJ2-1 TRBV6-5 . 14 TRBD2 CASIFSGGTYEQFF TGTGCCAGCATTTTCAGCGGGGGTACCTATGAGCAGTTCTTC
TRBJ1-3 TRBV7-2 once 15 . CASSLGQSSGNTIYF TGTGCCAGCAGCTTAGGACAAAGCTCTGGAAACACCATATATTTT
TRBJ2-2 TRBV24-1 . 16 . CATSDPRTVNTGELFF TGTGCCACCAGTGACCCTAGGACAGTGAACACCGGGGAGCTGTTTTTT
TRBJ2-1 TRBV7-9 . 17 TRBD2 CASSSRGLAGAYNEQFF TGTGCCAGCAGCTCCAGGGGACTAGCGGGGGCATACAATGAGCAGTTCTTC
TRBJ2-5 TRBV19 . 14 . CASSMWRDQETQYF TGTGCCAGTAGTATGTGGCGGGACCAAGAGACCCAGTACTTC
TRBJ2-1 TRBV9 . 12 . CASSPWGNEQFF TGTGCCAGCAGCCCCTGGGGCAATGAGCAGTTCTTC
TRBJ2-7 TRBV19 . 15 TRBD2 CASSIPTSGGYEQYF TGTGCCAGTAGTATTCCCACTAGCGGGGGCTACGAGCAGTACTTC
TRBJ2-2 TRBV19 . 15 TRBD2 CASSIVLAATGELFF TGTGCCAGTAGTATCGTCCTAGCGGCCACCGGGGAGCTGTTTTTT
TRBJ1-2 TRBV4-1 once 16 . CASSQGRGILDYGYTF TGCGCCAGCAGCCAAGGTCGGGGCATCTTGGACTATGGCTACACCTTC
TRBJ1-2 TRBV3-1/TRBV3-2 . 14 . CASSPRQDVYGYTF TGTGCCAGCAGCCCCCGACAGGATGTCTATGGCTACACCTTC
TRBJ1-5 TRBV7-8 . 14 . CASSLTTSNQPQHF TGTGCCAGCAGCTTGACAACTAGCAATCAGCCCCAGCATTTT
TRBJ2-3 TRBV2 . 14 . CASSRDQNVDTQYF TGTGCCAGCAGTCGGGACCAGAATGTAGATACGCAGTATTTT
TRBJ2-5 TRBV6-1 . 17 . CASSGTHSATYQETQYF TGTGCCAGCAGTGGAACACATAGCGCGACGTACCAAGAGACCCAGTACTTC
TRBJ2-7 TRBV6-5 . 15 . CASSYSSGLPYEQYF TGTGCCAGCAGTTACTCGTCCGGGCTACCCTACGAGCAGTACTTC
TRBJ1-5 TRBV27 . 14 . CASSLGGMRQPQHF TGTGCCAGCAGTTTGGGGGGGATGCGTCAGCCCCAGCATTTT
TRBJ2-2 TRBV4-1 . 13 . CASSQNGGGELFF TGCGCCAGCAGCCAAAACGGGGGCGGGGAGCTGTTTTTT
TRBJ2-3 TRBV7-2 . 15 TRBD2 CASSSPSGYTDTQYF TGTGCCAGCAGCTCTCCTAGCGGGTACACAGATACGCAGTATTTT
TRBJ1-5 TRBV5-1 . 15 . CASSSGDGSNQPQHF TGCGCCAGCAGCTCCGGGGACGGAAGCAATCAGCCCCAGCATTTT
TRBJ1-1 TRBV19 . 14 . CASSIPGARTEAFF TGTGCCAGTAGTATCCCGGGGGCGCGCACTGAAGCTTTCTTT
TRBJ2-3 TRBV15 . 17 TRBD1 CATSKRPPGQATDTQYF TGTGCCACCAGCAAAAGACCTCCGGGACAGGCTACAGATACGCAGTATTTT
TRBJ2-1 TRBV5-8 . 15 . CASSSGQSSYNEQFF TGTGCCAGCAGCAGCGGACAGAGCTCCTACAATGAGCAGTTCTTC
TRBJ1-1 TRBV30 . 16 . CAWSVTSGVWLAEAFF TGTGCCTGGAGTGTTACATCAGGGGTCTGGCTCGCTGAAGCTTTCTTT
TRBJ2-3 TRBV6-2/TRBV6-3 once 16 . CASSYGSRVITDTQYF TGTGCCAGCAGTTACGGGTCGCGGGTAATCACAGATACGCAGTATTTT
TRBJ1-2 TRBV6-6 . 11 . CASSYTYGYTF TGTGCCAGCAGTTACACATATGGCTACACCTTC
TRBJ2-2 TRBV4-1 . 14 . CASSQVLSTGELFF TGCGCCAGCAGCCAAGTACTGAGCACCGGGGAGCTGTTTTTT
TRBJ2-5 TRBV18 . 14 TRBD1 CASSPYRGQETQYF TGTGCCAGCTCACCATACAGGGGACAAGAGACCCAGTACTTC
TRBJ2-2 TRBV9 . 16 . CASSVGSGVDTGELFF TGTGCCAGCAGCGTAGGGTCGGGTGTGGACACCGGGGAGCTGTTTTTT
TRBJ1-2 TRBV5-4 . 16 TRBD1 CASSPGTGGQDYGYTF TGTGCCAGCAGCCCCGGGACAGGGGGACAGGACTATGGCTACACCTTC
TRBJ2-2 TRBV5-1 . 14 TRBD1 CATSLDRRTGELFF TGCGCCACCAGTTTGGACAGGAGGACCGGGGAGCTGTTTTTT
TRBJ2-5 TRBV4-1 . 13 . CASSRGTWETQYF TGCGCCAGCAGCCGGGGAACGTGGGAGACCCAGTACTTC
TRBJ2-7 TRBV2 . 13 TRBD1 CASSVQGEYEQYF TGTGCCAGCAGCGTACAGGGGGAATACGAGCAGTACTTC
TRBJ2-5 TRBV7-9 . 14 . CASSEMMARETQYF TGTGCCAGCAGCGAAATGATGGCACGAGAGACCCAGTACTTC
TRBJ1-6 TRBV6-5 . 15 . CASSYSDGRNSPLHF TGTGCCAGCAGTTACTCGGACGGCAGGAATTCACCCCTCCACTTT
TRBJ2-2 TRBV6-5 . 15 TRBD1 CASSWDRGNTGELFF TGTGCCAGCAGTTGGGACAGGGGGAACACCGGGGAGCTGTTTTTT
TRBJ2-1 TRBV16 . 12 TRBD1 CASSQSPQGPFF TGTGCCAGCAGCCAATCACCACAGGGGCCGTTCTTC
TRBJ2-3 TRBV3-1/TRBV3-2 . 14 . CASSQQRGRDTQYF TGTGCCAGCAGCCAACAACGGGGCCGAGATACGCAGTATTTT
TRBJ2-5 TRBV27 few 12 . CASSLGRKTQYF TGTGCCAGCAGTTTGGGGAGGAAGACCCAGTACTTC
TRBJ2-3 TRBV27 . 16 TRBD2 CASSLGLAGGTDTQYF TGTGCCAGCAGCCTAGGGCTAGCGGGGGGCACAGATACGCAGTATTTT